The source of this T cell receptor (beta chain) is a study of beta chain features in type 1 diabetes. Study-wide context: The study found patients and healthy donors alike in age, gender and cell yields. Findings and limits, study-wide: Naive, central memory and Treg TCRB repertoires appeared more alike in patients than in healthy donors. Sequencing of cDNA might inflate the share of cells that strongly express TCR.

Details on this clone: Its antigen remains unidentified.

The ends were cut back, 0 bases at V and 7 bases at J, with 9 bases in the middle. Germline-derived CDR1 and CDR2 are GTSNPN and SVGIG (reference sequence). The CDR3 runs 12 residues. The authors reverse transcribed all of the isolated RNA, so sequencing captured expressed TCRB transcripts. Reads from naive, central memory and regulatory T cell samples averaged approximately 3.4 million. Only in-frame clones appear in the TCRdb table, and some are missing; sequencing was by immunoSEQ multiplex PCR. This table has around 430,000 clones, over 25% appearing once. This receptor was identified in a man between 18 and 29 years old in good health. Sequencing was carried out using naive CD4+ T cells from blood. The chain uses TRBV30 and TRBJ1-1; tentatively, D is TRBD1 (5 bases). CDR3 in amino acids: CAWSVRDYEAFF. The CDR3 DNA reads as TGTGCCTGGAGTGTAAGGGACTATGAAGCTTTCTTT.